The rows below give T cell receptor beta chains drawn from one sample of a study of blood T cell repertoires in COVID-19. The method was immunoSEQ multiplex PCR; TCRdb's version includes in-frame clones alone and lacks a portion of them. In the table there are tens of thousands of clones, around nine tenths of which are singletons. Sequences were obtained from peripheral blood. The receptor source for this set is a human donor in a cohort sampled during active COVID-19. Each CDR3 is given with its conserved first and last residue. D genes are given only for firm matches. Size is stated for part of the rows, as once, few or many counts, or as a class when the clone is expanded.

d_call	clone_size	cdr3_length	j_call	v_call	cdr3_nt	cdr3_aa
.	.	14	TRBJ1-2	TRBV7-2	TGTGCCAGCAGCTTCCGGACAGTGAACTATGGCTACACCTTC	CASSFRTVNYGYTF
TRBD1	.	15	TRBJ2-3	TRBV24-1	TGTGCCACCAGTGATGACAGGGGTAGTGCAGATACGCAGTATTTT	CATSDDRGSADTQYF
TRBD1	.	15	TRBJ2-5	TRBV7-6	TGTGCCAGCAGCTTAGGCGACAGGGGAGTTGGGACCCAGTACTTC	CASSLGDRGVGTQYF
TRBD2	.	15	TRBJ2-1	TRBV9	TGTGCCAGCAGCTCACCGGGACTAGGGAGGAATGAGCAGTTCTTC	CASSSPGLGRNEQFF
.	.	17	TRBJ2-5	TRBV5-1	TGCGCCAGCAGCTGGACTCGCTCTCCCAATACGCAAGAGACCCAGTACTTC	CASSWTRSPNTQETQYF
.	few	15	TRBJ2-1	TRBV20-1	TGCAGTGCTAGTAAACAGGGAAACTCCTACAATGAGCAGTTCTTC	CSASKQGNSYNEQFF
TRBD1	.	15	TRBJ2-3	TRBV7-9	TGTGCCAGCAGCGAGGGGACAGTTAGCACAGATACGCAGTATTTT	CASSEGTVSTDTQYF
TRBD1	.	14	TRBJ1-1	TRBV10-1	TGCGCCAGCAGCGCGGGACAGGGTAACACTGAAGCTTTCTTT	CASSAGQGNTEAFF
TRBD2	.	15	TRBJ2-1	TRBV10-2	TGCGCCAGCAGTCTAGCGGGCACGGCCTTTGGAAAGCAGTTCTTC	CASSLAGTAFGKQFF
.	.	14	TRBJ1-2	TRBV9	TGTGCCAGCAGCGCCTCGACAGGCCCGACGGCCTACACCTTC	CASSASTGPTAYTF
.	.	13	TRBJ2-7	TRBV2	TGTGCCAGCAGTGTGGCCAGGGGTGATGAGCAGTACTTC	CASSVARGDEQYF
.	few	15	TRBJ2-1	TRBV7-9	TGTGCCAGCAGCTTAGATCCCTCCCCCTACAATGAGCAGTTCTTC	CASSLDPSPYNEQFF
.	.	16	TRBJ2-3	TRBV7-2	TGTGCCAGCAGCTCGCAGGGGTCACCAAGAACAGATACGCAGTATTTT	CASSSQGSPRTDTQYF
.	.	15	TRBJ2-1	TRBV9	TGTGCCAGCAGCGTAGGGTCCTTAGCCTACAATGAGCAGTTCTTC	CASSVGSLAYNEQFF
.	.	15	TRBJ1-4	TRBV19	TGTGCCAGTAGTTTGGGGGGGCTGGCTAATGAAAAACTGTTTTTT	CASSLGGLANEKLFF
TRBD1	.	16	TRBJ2-6	TRBV7-9	TGTGCCAGCAGCCCACAGACAGGGATGGGGGCCAACGTCCTGACTTTC	CASSPQTGMGANVLTF
.	.	13	TRBJ1-4	TRBV28	TGTGCCTCCTCGCCCAGGGGTAATGAAAAACTGTTTTTT	CASSPRGNEKLFF
.	.	13	TRBJ2-7	TRBV30	TGTGCCTGGAGTGCCGGACAGTCTTACGAGCAGTACTTC	CAWSAGQSYEQYF
.	once	12	TRBJ1-2	TRBV3-1/TRBV3-2	TGTGCCGTGGGCGGGGATGTTAATGGCTACACCTTC	CAVGGDVNGYTF
TRBD1	once	15	TRBJ2-5	TRBV5-1	TGCGCCAGCAGCCGGGGACAGAACTATCAAGAGACCCAGTACTTC	CASSRGQNYQETQYF
TRBD2	.	19	TRBJ2-3	TRBV28	TGTGCCAGCAGTTTATATGGACTAGCGGGAGCGAGGGGCACAGATACGCAGTATTTT	CASSLYGLAGARGTDTQYF
TRBD1	many	17	TRBJ2-3	TRBV19	TGTGCCAGTAGTATCGGGACAGCATGGTCTAGCACAGATACGCAGTATTTT	CASSIGTAWSSTDTQYF